One and the same sample provided the 9 T cell receptor beta chains below, sequenced in a study of blood T cell repertoires in COVID-19. The assay was immunoSEQ multiplex PCR, and TCRdb's table has in-frame clones only and misses some. The profile shows roughly 340,000 clones, roughly nine tenths of them singletons. Input material: PBMCs or T cells enriched from blood (not recorded which). The receptors come from a man younger than 35 who had recovered from COVID-19.

A note on this clone: Other DNA sequences within the sample encode an identical CDR3. The V gene is TRBV2, the J gene TRBJ2-7; 7 bases are shared with TRBD1. V was clipped by 4 bases and J by 0 bases; unmatched bases: 3. The CDR3 spans 14 residues. Germline-derived CDR1 and CDR2 are SNHLY and FYNNEI. The CDR3 region has the DNA TGTGCCAGCAGTGGACAGGGCCTCTCCTACGAGCAGTACTTC. Translation gives CASSGQGLSYEQYF.

The chain employs TRBV3-1 (or the pseudogene TRBV3-2) and TRBJ1-2; D might be TRBD1 (6 bases). CDR1 and CDR2 (germline): LGHDT, YNNKEL (reference sequence). The CDR3 has 13 residues. V was shortened by 5 bases and J by 4 bases, with 11 bases between the two germline ends. This chain's CDR3 is CASSIRGTYGYTF. The CDR3 nucleotides are TGTGCCAGCAGCATTAGGGGGACCTATGGCTACACCTTC.

In its sample, this clone was seen once. The gene calls are TRBV28 and TRBJ1-3, with 8 positions matching TRBD1. Germline assignment: CDR1 MDHEN and CDR2 SYDVKM. V lost 5 bases, J lost 3 bases, and 15 bases stayed unmatched. This CDR3 has 18 amino acids. The CDR3 reads CASSGPAGGGPIGNTIYF. For the CDR3, the DNA is TGTGCCAGCAGTGGCCCCGCAGGGGGCGGACCAATTGGAAACACCATATATTTT.

CDR3 residues: CASREGMNTEAFF. The CDR3 nucleotides are TGCGCCAGCAGAGAGGGTATGAACACTGAAGCTTTCTTT. The rearrangement uses TRBV5-1 and TRBJ1-1, with no clear D. Looked up from germline, CDR1 is SGHRS and CDR2 is YFSETQ. V was shortened by 5 bases and J by 0 bases, with 8 bases between the two germline ends. The CDR3 covers 13 residues.

The V call is TRBV5-1, the J call TRBJ1-2, with 7 bases matching TRBD1. V was pared by 2 bases and J by 6 bases, with 7 bases of the junction left unmatched. CDR1 is SGHRS, CDR2 YFSETQ, per germline. There are 14 residues in the CDR3. CDR3 residues: CASSLEQGRDGYTF. The CDR3 nucleotides read TGCGCCAGCAGCTTAGAACAGGGGAGAGATGGCTACACCTTC.

There are a few counts of this clone. The chain is built from TRBV12-3 or TRBV12-4 and TRBJ2-5; a possible D gene is TRBD1 (6 bases). The CDR3 spans 13 residues. With 5 bases removed from V and 5 bases from J, the gap between germline ends came to 12 bases. The CDR3 DNA follows: TGTGCCAGCAGTACAGGGATACAGGAGACCCAGTACTTC. Its translation: CASSTGIQETQYF.

The V gene is TRBV19, the J gene TRBJ2-7, with D maybe TRBD1 (5 bases). Germline values: CDR1 LNHDA, CDR2 SQIVND (reference sequence). V shed 8 bases and J shed 5 bases, with 16 bases lying between them. There are 13 residues in the CDR3. The DNA of the CDR3 is TGTGCCAGTGCGGCAGGGTTATCGAACGAGCAGTACTTC. As protein: CASAAGLSNEQYF. Full variable domain (rest looked up from reference TRBV19 and TRBJ2-7): DGGITQSPKYLFRKEGQNVTLSCEQNLNHDAMYWYRQDPGQGLRLIYYSQIVNDFQKGDIAEGYSVSREKKESFPLTVTSAQKNPTAFYLCASAAGLSNEQYFGPGTRLTVT.

The V and J genes are TRBV19 and TRBJ1-3, with D possibly TRBD1 on 5 matching bases. CDR1 and CDR2 (germline): LNHDA, SQIVND (reference sequence). The CDR3 consists of 14 residues. The V end was cut by 8 bases, the J end by 4 bases, with 15 bases between. In DNA form, the CDR3 reads TGTGCCAGTGGTGAACAGGTCTCCGGAAACACCATATATTTT. Translating it yields CASGEQVSGNTIYF. Combining the CDR3 with reference TRBV19 and TRBJ1-3 gives the whole variable domain DGGITQSPKYLFRKEGQNVTLSCEQNLNHDAMYWYRQDPGQGLRLIYYSQIVNDFQKGDIAEGYSVSREKKESFPLTVTSAQKNPTAFYLCASGEQVSGNTIYFGEGSWLTVV.

The chain joins TRBV6-2 or TRBV6-3 to TRBJ2-1, with unresolved D. The germline V gene encodes CDR1 MNHEY and CDR2 SVGEGT. This CDR3 has 14 residues. With 5 bases removed from V and 7 bases from J, the gap between germline ends came to 15 bases. The chain's CDR3 is CASSRPALLNEQFF. As DNA, the CDR3 is TGTGCCAGCAGTCGCCCTGCGCTTTTAAATGAGCAGTTCTTC.